Following are 4 T cell receptor beta chains from one sample sequenced in a study of spatial heterogeneity in lung cancer. Time point described: sample taken at primary tumor resection. TCRdb processed the 5' RACE reads anew with MiXCR; each CDR3 protein has one entry. This table holds 20,000 to 25,000 distinct CDR3 sequences, under 5.5% found once. Sequencing was performed on PBMCs, taken at surgery. These receptors were collected from a male donor with early-stage non-small cell lung cancer.

This clonotype was detected ten times or more. The V and J genes are TRBV30 and TRBJ2-1; a weak D match, TRBD1 (6 bases). The CDR3 runs 12 residues. Trimming left V 0 bases short and J 9 bases short, with 9 bases between. Germline V gene data show CDR1 as GTSNPN and CDR2 as SVGIG (reference sequence). The CDR3 DNA follows: TGTGCCTGGAGTGTACAGGGTAGTGAGCAGTTCTTC. Protein: CAWSVQGSEQFF.

This clonotype was recorded at least ten times. The chain joins TRBV4-3 to TRBJ2-7; 7 nucleotides match TRBD1. The CDR3 runs to 14 residues. CDR1 and CDR2 from the germline V gene are LGHNA and YSLEER. The J segment lost 7 bases and the V segment lost 4 bases, leaving 10 bases of the junction unmatched. The CDR3 region has the DNA TGCGCCAGCAGCCGAGGGGGCCCCGATATGGAGCAGTACTTC. It codes for CASSRGGPDMEQYF.

This clonotype was picked up many times. V is TRBV27 and J is TRBJ1-6; 10 positions match TRBD1. The J segment lost 6 bases and the V segment lost 8 bases, leaving 10 bases of the junction unmatched. Germline values: CDR1 MNHEY, CDR2 SMNVEV (reference sequence). This CDR3 region has 16 residues. This CDR3 is CASGLTGGAINSPLHF. CDR3 DNA: TGTGCCAGCGGCTTGACAGGGGGCGCGATTAATTCACCCCTCCACTTT.

V and J are TRBV6-2 or TRBV6-3 and TRBJ2-7, with 11 bases aligning to TRBD1. The J segment lost 5 bases and the V segment lost 0 bases, leaving 6 bases of the junction unmatched. This CDR3 spans 16 amino acids. The germline CDR1 and CDR2 sequences are MNHEY and SVGEGT. CDR3 nucleotides: TGTGCCAGCAGTTACTCAGGACAGGGGGCTGTAGACGAGCAGTACTTC. Its translation is CASSYSGQGAVDEQYF.